One and the same sample provided the 21 T cell receptor beta chains below, sequenced in a study of blood T cell repertoires in COVID-19. Only in-frame clones appear in the TCRdb table, and some are missing; sequencing was by immunoSEQ multiplex PCR. The profile shows about 200,000 clones, 65% to 85% of them singletons. Sequencing was done on a sample of PBMCs or T cells enriched from blood (not recorded which). The source of these receptors is a man between 35 and 55 years old who had recovered from COVID-19.

The rearrangement joins TRBV11-2 to TRBJ2-1, with a tentative D call TRBD1 (5 bases). Germline V gene lookup returns CDR1 SGHAT and CDR2 FQNNGV. The CDR3 is 17 residues long. Trimming took 3 bases from V and 1 from J, leaving 16 bases between them. CDR3 nucleotides: TGTGCCAGCAGCTTCCGCTCCCCAAGGGGATCCTACAATGAGCAGTTCTTC. Translated, it gives CASSFRSPRGSYNEQFF.

The chain carries TRBV30 and TRBJ1-1; the D gene is possibly TRBD1 (5 bases). The CDR3 loop spans 15 amino acids. The V gene's germline CDR1 is GTSNPN and CDR2 SVGIG (reference sequence). The V end lost 4 bases, the J end lost 1 base, and 16 bases lay between the germline ends. DNA for the CDR3: TGTGCCTGGAAAGTGACGCCGGGGGGGAACACTGAAGCTTTCTTT. It translates to CAWKVTPGGNTEAFF.

This chain joins TRBV6-1 and TRBJ2-1, with 7 bases identical to TRBD2. The CDR3 consists of 17 residues. Germline CDR1 MNHNS, CDR2 SASEGT. With V trimmed by 2 bases and J by 3 bases, 10 bases remained unmatched. CDR3 coding DNA: TGTGCCAGCAGTGAACCACCTTGGGGGGGGAGCTACAATGAGCAGTTCTTC. It specifies CASSEPPWGGSYNEQFF.

The rearrangement links TRBV28 to TRBJ2-7; 11 bases agree with TRBD1. Germline lookup yields CDR1 MDHEN and CDR2 SYDVKM. The length of the CDR3 is 15 residues. V shed 6 bases and J 3 bases; nucleotides not matched to a gene: 7. CDR3 sequence (DNA): TGTGCCAGCAGCCCCTGGGGACAGGGGGACTACGAGCAGTACTTC. Its translation: CASSPWGQGDYEQYF.

There are a few counts of this clone. This rearrangement joins TRBV5-4 to TRBJ1-1, with D possibly being TRBD1 (6 bases). This CDR3 region has 14 residues. V was trimmed by 4 bases and J by 7 bases, leaving 17 bases between them. Germline-derived CDR1 and CDR2 are SGHNT and YYREEE (reference sequence). CDR3 in DNA: TGTGCCAGCAGCCTCCAGGTCGGGGGGCGTGAAGCTTTCTTT. Protein sequence: CASSLQVGGREAFF.

About this clone itself: At one end, the junction sequence differs from germline, possibly due to a read error. The chain carries TRBV2 and TRBJ2-6; no reliable D call. Germline CDR1 SNHLY, CDR2 FYNNEI. The CDR3 is 18 residues long. The CDR3 nucleotides are TGTGCCAGCAGTGAAAAGACCCATCCAGGCTCTCGGGCCAACGTCCTGACTTTC. It yields the protein CASSEKTHPGSRANVLTF.

The chain joins TRBV4-2 to TRBJ2-1, with 9 bases that match TRBD2. The CDR3 totals 16 residues. After removal of 0 bases from V and 4 bases from J, the junction contained 4 bases not matched to a gene. Germline-derived CDR1 and CDR2 are LGHNA and YNFKEQ. Here the CDR3 reads CASSQDGSGGYNEQFF. The CDR3 DNA follows: TGTGCCAGCAGCCAAGATGGGAGCGGGGGGTACAATGAGCAGTTCTTC.

The rearrangement links TRBV5-1 to TRBJ1-3; D unclear. This CDR3 is 15 amino acids long. The V gene's germline CDR1 is SGHRS and CDR2 YFSETQ. V gave up 5 bases and J gave up 0 bases, with 12 bases separating them. The CDR3 spells CASSSGESSGNTIYF. CDR3 DNA sequence: TGCGCCAGCAGTTCCGGGGAGAGCTCTGGAAACACCATATATTTT. Full variable domain (missing parts from reference TRBV5-1 and TRBJ1-3): KAGVTQTPRYLIKTRGQQVTLSCSPISGHRSVSWYQQTPGQGLQFLFEYFSETQRNKGNFPGRFSGRQFSNSRSEMNVSTLELGDSALYLCASSSGESSGNTIYFGEGSWLTVV.

The chain couples TRBV18 to TRBJ2-1, with 7 bases lining up with TRBD2. V dropped 4 bases and J dropped 5; count of bases not matched to a gene: 8. In germline, CDR1 is KGHSH, CDR2 LQKENI. CDR3 length: 15 amino acids. Here the CDR3 reads CASSLSLAEDNEQFF. CDR3 sequence (DNA): TGTGCCAGCTCACTCTCTCTAGCGGAAGACAATGAGCAGTTCTTC.

The chain has TRBV5-1 and TRBJ2-1; 10 nucleotides align to TRBD2. Germline CDR1 and CDR2: SGHRS and YFSETQ. The CDR3 sequence is 16 residues long. Germline trimming cut 4 bases from V and 5 bases from J; bases unmatched to any gene: 9. In nucleotides, the CDR3 is TGCGCCAGCAGCCTCCCTAGCGGGGGAGCCAACAATGAGCAGTTCTTC. This sequence encodes CASSLPSGGANNEQFF.

CDR3 amino acids: CASSLRLAGAYEQYF. Here the CDR3 DNA reads TGTGCCAGCAGTTTACGGCTAGCGGGGGCCTACGAGCAGTACTTC. The chain uses TRBV28 and TRBJ2-7; the match to TRBD2 covers 10 bases. The trim removed 2 bases at V and 2 bases at J, leaving 3 bases unmatched. Germline-derived CDR1 and CDR2 are MDHEN and SYDVKM. This CDR3 is 15 amino acids long. Full variable domain (missing parts from reference TRBV28 and TRBJ2-7): DVKVTQSSRYLVKRTGEKVFLECVQDMDHENMFWYRQDPGLGLRLIYFSYDVKMKEKGDIPEGYSVSREKKERFSLILESASTNQTSMYLCASSLRLAGAYEQYFGPGTRLTVT.

The chain carries TRBV5-1 and TRBJ1-4; D possibly corresponds to TRBD1 (6 bases). This CDR3 spans 15 amino acids. The V gene lost 4 bases and the J gene lost 6 bases, with 16 bases spanning the gap. Germline V gene sequence: CDR1 SGHRS, CDR2 YFSETQ. The CDR3 DNA follows: TGCGCCAGCAGCCTCACAGGGAGGGTGGATGAAAAACTGTTTTTT. This codes for CASSLTGRVDEKLFF. The variable domain in full, completed from reference TRBV5-1 and TRBJ1-4, reads KAGVTQTPRYLIKTRGQQVTLSCSPISGHRSVSWYQQTPGQGLQFLFEYFSETQRNKGNFPGRFSGRQFSNSRSEMNVSTLELGDSALYLCASSLTGRVDEKLFFGSGTQLSVL.

This clone was picked up a small number of times. The V gene is TRBV5-1, the J gene TRBJ1-1; D is ambiguous. The CDR3 covers 14 residues. V was pared by 2 bases and J by 2 bases, with 10 bases between. CDR1 SGHRS and CDR2 YFSETQ come from the germline V gene. The CDR3 DNA sequence: TGCGCCAGCAGCTTAAGAGGAGATAACACTGAAGCTTTCTTT. Protein product: CASSLRGDNTEAFF.

This sequence joins TRBV21-1 and TRBJ1-6; TRBD1 is the table's D call and was not checked against the DNA. TRBV21-1 is tagged as a pseudogene. The CDR3 has 19 amino acids. The CDR3 spells CASSKDLTVGQLISSPLHF. The CDR3 DNA is TGTGCCAGCAGCAAAGATCTAACGGTGGGACAGCTAATAAGTTCACCCCTCCACTTT.

This rearrangement joins TRBV4-2 to TRBJ2-7, with TRBD1 as a possible D gene (5 bases). The CDR3 runs 14 residues. From germline, CDR1 is LGHNA and CDR2 YNFKEQ. Trimming left V 0 bases short and J 3 bases short, with 9 bases between. The CDR3 spells CASSQDQGYYEQYF. In DNA form, the CDR3 reads TGTGCCAGCAGCCAAGACCAGGGTTACTACGAGCAGTACTTC.

This clone appeared once. The rearrangement joins TRBV4-3 to TRBJ2-5, with 10 bases matching TRBD2. The ends lost 6 bases at V and 3 bases at J; junction bases unmatched: 7. Germline lookup yields CDR1 LGHNA and CDR2 YSLEER. CDR3 size: 15 residues. In DNA form, the CDR3 reads TGCGCCAGCAGTCTCGACCTAGCGGGGGAAGAGACCCAGTACTTC. Translated: CASSLDLAGEETQYF.

The genes are TRBV10-2 and TRBJ1-6; 7 bases map to TRBD1. The CDR3 has 13 amino acids. Germline V CDR1 and CDR2: WSHSY, SAAADI. With V trimmed by 10 bases and J by 5 bases, 5 bases remained unmatched. The CDR3 DNA reads TGCGCCACCTCGGGACAGAATAATTCACCCCTCCACTTT. Protein: CATSGQNNSPLHF.

The genes are TRBV4-1 and TRBJ1-4, with a tentative D call TRBD1 (5 bases). Trimming took 2 bases from V and 7 from J, leaving 14 bases between them. From germline, CDR1 is MGHRA and CDR2 YSYEKL. The length of the CDR3 is 15 residues. The CDR3 loop reads CASSQTQGLGEKLFF. CDR3 nucleotide sequence: TGCGCCAGCAGCCAAACCCAGGGCTTGGGTGAAAAACTGTTTTTT.

V is TRBV19 and J is TRBJ1-6; the match to TRBD1 covers 10 bases. Trimming cost V 6 bases and J 10 bases; bases outside gene matches: 18. Germline V gene data show CDR1 as LNHDA and CDR2 as SQIVND (reference sequence). The CDR3 length is 18 residues. The CDR3 reads CASSKLAGTGARGSPLHF. The DNA of the CDR3 is TGTGCCAGTAGCAAATTAGCCGGGACAGGGGCGCGGGGATCACCCCTCCACTTT.

This chain joins TRBV19 and TRBJ1-3; TRBD1 matches at 7 bases. J gave up 4 bases and V 3 bases, and 12 bases lay outside the gene matches. Germline V gene sequence: CDR1 LNHDA, CDR2 SQIVND (reference sequence). The CDR3 extends over 17 amino acids. Written as DNA, the CDR3 is TGTGCCAGTAGTATTCCCCGGACAGGCCTCGAGGGAAACACCATATATTTT. Amino acids: CASSIPRTGLEGNTIYF.

This clone occurred a few times. The chain uses TRBV19 and TRBJ1-1; D remains ambiguous. The CDR3 runs 18 residues. V dropped 0 bases and J dropped 0 bases, with 17 bases sitting between them. The germline V gene encodes CDR1 LNHDA and CDR2 SQIVND (reference sequence). CDR3: CASSIDAAGGRMNTEAFF. CDR3 nucleotides: TGTGCCAGTAGTATAGATGCCGCCGGAGGCCGGATGAACACTGAAGCTTTCTTT.